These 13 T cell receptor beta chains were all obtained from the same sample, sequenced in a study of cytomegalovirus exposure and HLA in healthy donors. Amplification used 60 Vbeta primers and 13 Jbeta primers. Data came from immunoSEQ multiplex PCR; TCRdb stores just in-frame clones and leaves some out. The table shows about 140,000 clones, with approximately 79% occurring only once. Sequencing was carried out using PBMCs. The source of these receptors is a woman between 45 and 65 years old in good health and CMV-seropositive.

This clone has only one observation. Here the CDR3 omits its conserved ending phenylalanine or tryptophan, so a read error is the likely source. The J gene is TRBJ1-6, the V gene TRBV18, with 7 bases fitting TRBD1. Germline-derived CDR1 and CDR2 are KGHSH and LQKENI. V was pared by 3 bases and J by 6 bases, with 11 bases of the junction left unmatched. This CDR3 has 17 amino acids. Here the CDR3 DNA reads TGTGCCAGCTCACCCTTCCGACCGAGACAGGGTAATTCACCCCTCCACCTT. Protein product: CASSPFRPRQGNSPLHL.

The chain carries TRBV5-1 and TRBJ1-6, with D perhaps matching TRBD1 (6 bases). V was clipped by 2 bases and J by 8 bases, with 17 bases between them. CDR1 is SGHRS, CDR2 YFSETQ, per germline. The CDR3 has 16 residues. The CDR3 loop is CASSLQAQGSDSPLHF. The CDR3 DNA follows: TGCGCCAGCAGCTTACAGGCACAGGGATCGGATTCACCCCTCCACTTT.

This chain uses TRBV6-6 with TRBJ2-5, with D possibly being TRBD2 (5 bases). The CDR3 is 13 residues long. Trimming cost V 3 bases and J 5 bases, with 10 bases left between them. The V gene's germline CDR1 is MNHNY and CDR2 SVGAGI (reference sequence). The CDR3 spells CASSYATGETQYF. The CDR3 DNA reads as TGTGCCAGCAGTTATGCGACGGGGGAGACCCAGTACTTC.

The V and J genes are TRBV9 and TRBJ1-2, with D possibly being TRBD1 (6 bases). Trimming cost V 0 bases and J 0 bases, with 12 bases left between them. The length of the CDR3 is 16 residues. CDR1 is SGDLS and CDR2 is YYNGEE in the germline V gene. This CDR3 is CASSVVAGATNYGYTF. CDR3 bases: TGTGCCAGCAGCGTAGTGGCAGGGGCTACTAACTATGGCTACACCTTC. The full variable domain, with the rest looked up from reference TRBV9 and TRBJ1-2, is DSGVTQTPKHLITATGQRVTLRCSPRSGDLSVYWYQQSLDQGLQFLIQYYNGEERAKGNILERFSAQQFPDLHSELNLSSLELGDSALYFCASSVVAGATNYGYTFGSGTRLTVV.

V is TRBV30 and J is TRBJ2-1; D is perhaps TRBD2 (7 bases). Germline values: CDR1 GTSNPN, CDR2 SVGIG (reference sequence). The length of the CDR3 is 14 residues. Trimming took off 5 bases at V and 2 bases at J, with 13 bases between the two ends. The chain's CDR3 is CAWEGGGAYNEQFF. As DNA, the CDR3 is TGTGCCTGGGAGGGGGGGGGAGCCTACAATGAGCAGTTCTTC.

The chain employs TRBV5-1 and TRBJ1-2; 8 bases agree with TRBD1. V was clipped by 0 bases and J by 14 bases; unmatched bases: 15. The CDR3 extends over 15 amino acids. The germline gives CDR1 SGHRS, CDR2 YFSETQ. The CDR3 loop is CASSLAMDRAQRVTF. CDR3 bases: TGCGCCAGCAGCTTGGCCATGGACAGGGCCCAGCGTGTAACCTTC.

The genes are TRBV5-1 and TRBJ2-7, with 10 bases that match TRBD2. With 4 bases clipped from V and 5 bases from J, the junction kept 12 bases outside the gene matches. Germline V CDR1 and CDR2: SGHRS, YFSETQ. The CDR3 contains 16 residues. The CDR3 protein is CASSRSLSGGADEQYF. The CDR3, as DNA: TGCGCCAGCAGCCGATCTTTGAGCGGGGGGGCGGACGAGCAGTACTTC.

The CDR3 loop reads CASSARQGGGQPQHF. CDR3 coding DNA: TGTGCCAGCAGTGCCCGACAGGGTGGGGGTCAGCCCCAGCATTTT. V gene TRBV6-1 combines with J gene TRBJ1-5; 7 nucleotides agree with TRBD1. Germline V CDR1 and CDR2: MNHNS, SASEGT. The V segment lost 4 bases and the J segment 6 bases; nucleotides outside the gene matches: 9. This CDR3 has 15 residues.

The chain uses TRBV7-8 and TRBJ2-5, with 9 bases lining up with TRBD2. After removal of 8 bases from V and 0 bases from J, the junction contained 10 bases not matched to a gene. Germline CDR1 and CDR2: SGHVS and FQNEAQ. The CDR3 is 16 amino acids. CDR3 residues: CASPSGSSGDQETQYF. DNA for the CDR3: TGTGCCAGCCCTTCGGGGTCTAGCGGGGACCAAGAGACCCAGTACTTC.

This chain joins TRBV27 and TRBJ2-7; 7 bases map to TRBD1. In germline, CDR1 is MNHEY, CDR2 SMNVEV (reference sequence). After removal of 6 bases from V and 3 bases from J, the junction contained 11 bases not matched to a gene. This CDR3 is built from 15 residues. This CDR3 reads CASSSPGQVLYEQYF. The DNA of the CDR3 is TGTGCCAGCAGCTCCCCCGGACAGGTCCTCTACGAGCAGTACTTC.

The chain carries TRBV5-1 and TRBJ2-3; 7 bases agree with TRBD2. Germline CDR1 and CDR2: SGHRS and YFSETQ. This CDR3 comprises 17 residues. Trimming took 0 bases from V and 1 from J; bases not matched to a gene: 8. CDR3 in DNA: TGCGCCAGCAGCTTGGAGGGGCGGGGGACCCGCACAGATACGCAGTATTTT. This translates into CASSLEGRGTRTDTQYF. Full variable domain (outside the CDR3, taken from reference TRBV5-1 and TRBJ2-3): KAGVTQTPRYLIKTRGQQVTLSCSPISGHRSVSWYQQTPGQGLQFLFEYFSETQRNKGNFPGRFSGRQFSNSRSEMNVSTLELGDSALYLCASSLEGRGTRTDTQYFGPGTRLTVL.

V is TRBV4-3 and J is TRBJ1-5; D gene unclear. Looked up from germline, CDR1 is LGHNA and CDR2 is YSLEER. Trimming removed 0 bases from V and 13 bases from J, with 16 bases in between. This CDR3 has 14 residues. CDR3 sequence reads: CASSQDLNTQRQHF. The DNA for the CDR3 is TGCGCCAGCAGCCAAGATCTAAATACCCAGCGTCAGCATTTT.

The CDR3 sequence is CASSESQGTGNQPQHF. In nucleotides, the CDR3 is TGCGCCAGCAGTGAGTCGCAGGGTACGGGCAATCAGCCCCAGCATTTT. This chain connects TRBV10-2 to TRBJ1-5; possibly TRBD1 for D (5 bases). The CDR3 covers 16 residues. Deletions cut 0 bases from V and 2 bases from J, with 11 bases between. Germline CDR1 is WSHSY and CDR2 is SAAADI.